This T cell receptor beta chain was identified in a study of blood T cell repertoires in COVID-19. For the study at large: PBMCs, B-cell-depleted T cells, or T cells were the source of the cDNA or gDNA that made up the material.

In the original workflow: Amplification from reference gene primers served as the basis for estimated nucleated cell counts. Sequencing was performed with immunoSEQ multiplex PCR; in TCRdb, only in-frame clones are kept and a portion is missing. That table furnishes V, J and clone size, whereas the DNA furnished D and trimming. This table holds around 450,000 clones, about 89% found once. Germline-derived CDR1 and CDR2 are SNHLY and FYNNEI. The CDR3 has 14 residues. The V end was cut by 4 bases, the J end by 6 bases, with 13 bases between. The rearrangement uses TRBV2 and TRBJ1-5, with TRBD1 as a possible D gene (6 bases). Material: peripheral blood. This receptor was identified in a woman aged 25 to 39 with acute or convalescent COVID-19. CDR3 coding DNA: TGTGCCAGCAGTGGAGGGGGGGTTGTTCAGCCCCAGCATTTT. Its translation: CASSGGGVVQPQHF.